This TCR beta chain was identified in a study of blood T cell repertoires in COVID-19. The overall study: Specimens from acute and convalescent COVID-19 originated in the United States, Italy and Spain. Nucleic acid was either cDNA or gDNA, and it came from T cells, B-cell-depleted T cells, or PBMCs.

In the original processing: Scientists estimated how many nucleated cells there were by amplifying reference gene primers. The table came from immunoSEQ multiplex PCR; TCRdb's copy has only in-frame clones and leaves some out. V and J calls and clone size are as listed in that table; D and trimming were resolved from the DNA. The sample includes some 150,000 clones, approximately 83% of them seen just once. Germline CDR1 and CDR2: KGHDR and SFDVKD. The CDR3 has 16 residues. Trimming cost V 2 bases and J 2 bases; bases outside gene matches: 7. The chain recombines TRBV24-1 with TRBJ1-1; 7 bases align to TRBD1. The receptor's source is a woman in her sixties or seventies with COVID-19, enrolled during active disease. Sample: peripheral blood. The CDR3 reads CATSDSGQVGNTEAFF. DNA of the CDR3: TGTGCCACCAGTGATTCAGGACAGGTCGGTAACACTGAAGCTTTCTTT.